Below are 24 T cell receptor beta chains sequenced from a single sample in a study of blood T cell repertoires in COVID-19. Clones were read by immunoSEQ multiplex PCR, and TCRdb kept only the in-frame ones, dropping some. The profile shows about 200,000 clones, around four fifths of them singletons. The specimen sequenced was peripheral blood. All receptors come from a woman aged 50 to 60 with acute or convalescent COVID-19.

The V call is TRBV5-6, the J call TRBJ2-7; 8 bases map to TRBD1. With V trimmed by 6 bases and J by 5 bases, 7 bases remained unmatched. This CDR3 spans 13 amino acids. Germline loops: CDR1 SGHDT, CDR2 YYEEEE. DNA of the CDR3: TGTGCCAGCAAATTAAAGGACAGGGACGAGCAGTACTTC. Amino acids: CASKLKDRDEQYF.

The CDR3 DNA follows: TGTGCTAGTGGCCCAACAGCCGGGACTAGCGGACAGTTCTTC. Residues: CASGPTAGTSGQFF. The chain recombines TRBV12-5 with TRBJ2-1; 11 positions agree with TRBD2. The CDR3 spans 14 residues. CDR1 is LGHNT, CDR2 FRNRAP, per germline. The V gene end was trimmed by 6 bases and the J gene end by 13 bases; junction bases not matched to a gene: 11.

For this clone: One junction end disagrees with the germline gene, perhaps due to a read error. This chain uses TRBV10-3 with TRBJ1-1, with unresolved D. This CDR3 spans 11 amino acids. CDR1 ENHRY and CDR2 SYGVKD come from the germline V gene. The CDR3 DNA follows: TGTGCCATCAGTGACAACAATGAAGCTTTCTTT. Protein product: CAISDNNEAFF.

V usage is TRBV13 and J usage is TRBJ2-5, with D unresolved. V was clipped by 4 bases and J by 2 bases, with 11 bases between them. CDR3 length equals 14 residues. Per germline, CDR1 PRHDT and CDR2 FYEKMQ (reference sequence). The CDR3 region is CASSSSTRQETQYF. The CDR3 region has the DNA TGTGCCAGCAGCTCCTCGACACGACAAGAGACCCAGTACTTC.

The sample holds one count of this clone. The chain uses TRBV10-3 and TRBJ1-2; D ambiguous. The germline V gene has CDR1 ENHRY and CDR2 SYGVKD. V lost 11 bases and J lost 5, with 24 bases in between. The CDR3 contains 15 residues. The CDR3 bases are TGTGCCTCCCGACCAGCGGCGGACCTACGGTATGGCTACACCTTC. Its translation: CASRPAADLRYGYTF.

The gene calls are TRBV7-6 and TRBJ2-2; possibly TRBD2 for D (5 bases). From germline, CDR1 is SGHVS and CDR2 FNYEAQ. The V end was cut by 5 bases, the J end by 4 bases, with 23 bases between. The CDR3 extends over 18 amino acids. The CDR3 region is CASSPLLSRGSVTGELFF. CDR3 in DNA: TGTGCCAGCAGCCCACTGCTATCTCGAGGGAGTGTCACCGGGGAGCTGTTTTTT.

V is TRBV28 and J is TRBJ1-2, with D hard to call. The V end lost 8 bases, the J end lost 5 bases, and 15 bases lay between the germline ends. This CDR3 contains 13 residues. Germline CDR1 is MDHEN and CDR2 is SYDVKM. CDR3 region: CASWAGVVYGYTF. The CDR3 DNA reads TGTGCCAGCTGGGCGGGAGTAGTATATGGCTACACCTTC.

V and J are TRBV5-4 and TRBJ2-5; 9 bases are a match to TRBD1. CDR1 is SGHNT, CDR2 YYREEE, per germline (reference sequence). V lost 4 bases to trimming and J lost 1 base; unmatched junction nucleotides: 8. This CDR3 is 16 amino acids long. CDR3 nucleotide sequence: TGTGCCAGCAGCCACTCCGGGACAGGGCCCCAAGAGACCCAGTACTTC. Amino acid sequence: CASSHSGTGPQETQYF. Looking up the rest from reference TRBV5-4 and TRBJ2-5 gives the full variable domain: ETGVTQSPTHLIKTRGQQVTLRCSSQSGHNTVSWYQQALGQGPQFIFQYYREEENGRGNFPPRFSGLQFPNYSSELNVNALELDDSALYLCASSHSGTGPQETQYFGPGTRLLVL.

This rearrangement joins TRBV28 to TRBJ1-3; TRBD1 is a possible D gene (6 bases). The CDR3 totals 14 residues. V was shortened by 8 bases and J by 4 bases, with 15 bases between the two germline ends. Germline assignment: CDR1 MDHEN and CDR2 SYDVKM. CDR3 nucleotides: TGTGCCAGCCGGACCGGGACAACCGGAAACACCATATATTTT. It specifies CASRTGTTGNTIYF.

The V gene is TRBV14, the J gene TRBJ1-6, with D maybe TRBD1 (6 bases). Germline V gene sequence: CDR1 SGHDN, CDR2 FVKESK. With 0 bases removed from V and 7 bases from J, the gap between germline ends came to 25 bases. The CDR3 extends over 20 amino acids. The CDR3 DNA follows: TGTGCCAGCAGCCAAGATGAATGGACAGACAACCGTATTCTAAATTCACCCCTCCACTTT. As protein: CASSQDEWTDNRILNSPLHF.

This chain connects TRBV6-5 to TRBJ1-1; 9 nucleotides line up with TRBD1. The CDR3 is made up of 12 amino acids. V lost 6 bases and J lost 12; bases outside the gene matches: 8. Germline values: CDR1 MNHEY, CDR2 SVGAGI. In DNA, the CDR3 is TGTGCCAGCAGCCTTGACAGGGGGACAACTTTCTTT. Protein sequence: CASSLDRGTTFF.

This rearrangement joins TRBV2 to TRBJ1-2; D is perhaps TRBD1 (5 bases). The CDR3 contains 14 residues. V shed 5 bases and J shed 4 bases, with 14 bases lying between them. The germline CDR1 and CDR2 sequences are SNHLY and FYNNEI. This CDR3 is CASSMGQGGYGYTF. The DNA for the CDR3 is TGTGCCAGCAGTATGGGCCAGGGAGGCTATGGCTACACCTTC.

V is TRBV5-1 and J is TRBJ2-7, with D possibly being TRBD2 (5 bases). Germline loops: CDR1 SGHRS, CDR2 YFSETQ. CDR3 length: 15 amino acids. V was cut by 0 bases and J by 1 base, with 11 bases left in between. The CDR3 DNA follows: TGCGCCAGCAGCTTGGTAGCGCTGGGGTCCTACGAGCAGTACTTC. This codes for CASSLVALGSYEQYF.

V usage is TRBV18 and J usage is TRBJ2-1; TRBD2 agrees at 15 bases. In germline, CDR1 is KGHSH, CDR2 LQKENI. With V trimmed by 3 bases and J by 8 bases, 14 bases remained unmatched. The CDR3 covers 19 residues. This CDR3 reads CASSPGLAGGTGEKDEQFF. Written as DNA, the CDR3 is TGTGCCAGCTCACCGGGACTAGCGGGAGGCACGGGGGAAAAAGATGAGCAGTTCTTC.

The chain links TRBV7-3 to TRBJ2-5; 7 bases agree with TRBD1. Germline CDR1 and CDR2: SGHTA and FQGTGA. Trimming at V came to 6 bases and at J to 0 bases, leaving 7 bases not matched to a gene. The CDR3 consists of 15 residues. CDR3 coding DNA: TGTGCCAGCAGGTCTACAGGGGCGAACCAAGAGACCCAGTACTTC. It specifies CASRSTGANQETQYF.

This chain connects TRBV4-1 to TRBJ2-3; D gene unclear. Deletions cut 4 bases from V and 2 bases from J, with 16 bases between. The CDR3 extends over 16 amino acids. Germline V CDR1 and CDR2: MGHRA, YSYEKL. The CDR3 bases are TGCGCCAGCAGCCCCCTAGGAGCTAGTCCCACAGATACGCAGTATTTT. It encodes CASSPLGASPTDTQYF.

The table lists this clone with a count of one. The rearrangement links TRBV27 to TRBJ1-1, with 9 bases that match TRBD1. Trimming took 6 bases from V and 1 from J; bases not matched to a gene: 15. Per the germline V gene, CDR1 is MNHEY and CDR2 is SMNVEV (reference sequence). The CDR3 loop spans 18 amino acids. CDR3 DNA sequence: TGTGCCAGCAGACTAAGAAAAACAGGGGGCGTTGGGAACACTGAAGCTTTCTTT. Protein product: CASRLRKTGGVGNTEAFF.

The rearrangement uses TRBV27 and TRBJ2-5; 7 bases match TRBD1. With V trimmed by 8 bases and J by 5 bases, 8 bases remained unmatched. This CDR3 has 13 amino acids. Per germline, CDR1 MNHEY and CDR2 SMNVEV (reference sequence). Here the CDR3 reads CASGRTGTETQYF. The CDR3 DNA is TGTGCCAGCGGACGGACAGGAACCGAGACCCAGTACTTC.

This chain links TRBV3-1 (or the pseudogene TRBV3-2) with TRBJ2-5; no firm D call. CDR1 LGHDT and CDR2 YNNKEL come from the germline V gene (reference sequence). This CDR3 spans 13 amino acids. The germline V and J ends were trimmed by 4 bases and 0 bases, with 6 bases remaining between them. In DNA, the CDR3 is TGTGCCAGCAGCCCTTCTTACCAAGAGACCCAGTACTTC. This codes for CASSPSYQETQYF.

The gene calls are TRBV19 and TRBJ2-1; tentative D call: TRBD1 (6 bases). This CDR3 comprises 14 residues. Germline CDR1 and CDR2: LNHDA and SQIVND (reference sequence). The CDR3 region has the DNA TGTGCTACTAGGGCCCAGAGGGGGTGGTATGAGCAGTTCTTC. This translates into CATRAQRGWYEQFF.

This sequence joins TRBV5-1 and TRBJ2-7; D is unresolved. This CDR3 region has 13 residues. V was pared by 0 bases and J by 3 bases, with 7 bases between. The germline gives CDR1 SGHRS, CDR2 YFSETQ. CDR3 DNA sequence: TGCGCCAGCAGCTTGGAGAGTGGCTACGAGCAGTACTTC. Translation gives CASSLESGYEQYF.

The gene calls are TRBV3-1 (or the pseudogene TRBV3-2) and TRBJ2-1, with D possibly TRBD2 on 5 matching bases. This CDR3 is 14 amino acids long. The V end was cut by 1 base, the J end by 4 bases, with 8 bases between. Looked up from germline, CDR1 is LGHDT and CDR2 is YNNKEL (reference sequence). CDR3 sequence reads: CASSQVGGYNEQFF. In DNA, the CDR3 is TGTGCCAGCAGCCAAGTCGGAGGTTACAATGAGCAGTTCTTC.

Here the CDR3 DNA reads TGTGCCAGCAGCCAAGATTTGGGTAGGGCTAGCGGGAGGGCAGATACGCAGTATTTT. This translates into CASSQDLGRASGRADTQYF. The chain joins TRBV4-2 to TRBJ2-3; 12 bases fit TRBD2. The V gene end was trimmed by 0 bases and the J gene end by 4 bases; junction bases not matched to a gene: 11. Per germline, CDR1 LGHNA and CDR2 YNFKEQ. The CDR3 covers 19 residues.

The CDR3 loop is CATSREGRGTQYF. CDR3 nucleotide sequence: TGTGCCACCAGCAGAGAAGGACGGGGTACGCAGTATTTT. The chain carries TRBV15 and TRBJ2-3, with D maybe TRBD2 (5 bases). This CDR3 comprises 13 residues. Trimming pared 0 bases from V and 8 bases from J, leaving 9 bases between. CDR1 is LNHNV and CDR2 is YYDKDF in the germline V gene (reference sequence).